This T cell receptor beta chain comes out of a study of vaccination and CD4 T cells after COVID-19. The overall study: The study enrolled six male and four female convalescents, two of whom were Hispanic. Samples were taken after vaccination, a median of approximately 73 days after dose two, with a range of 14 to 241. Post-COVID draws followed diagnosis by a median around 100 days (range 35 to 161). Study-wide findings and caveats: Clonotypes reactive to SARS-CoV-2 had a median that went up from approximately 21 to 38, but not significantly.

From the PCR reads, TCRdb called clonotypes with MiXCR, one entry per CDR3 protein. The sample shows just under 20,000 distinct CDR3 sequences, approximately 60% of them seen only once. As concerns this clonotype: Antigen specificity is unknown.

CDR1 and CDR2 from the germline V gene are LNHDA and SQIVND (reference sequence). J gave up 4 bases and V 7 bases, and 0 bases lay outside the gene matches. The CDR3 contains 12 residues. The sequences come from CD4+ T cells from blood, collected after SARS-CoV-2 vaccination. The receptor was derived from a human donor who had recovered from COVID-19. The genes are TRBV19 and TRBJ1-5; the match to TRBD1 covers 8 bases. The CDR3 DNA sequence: TGTGCCAGTAACAGGGGGAATCAGCCCCAGCATTTT. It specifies CASNRGNQPQHF.